The clone carrying this TCR beta chain appeared a single time. TCRdb keeps only in-frame clones here, not all; method: immunoSEQ multiplex PCR. The data show approximately 200,000 clones, just over 90% seen once. This CDR3 is 15 amino acids long. V was shortened by 0 bases and J by 1 base, with 10 bases between the two germline ends. Germline V lookup: CDR1 SGDLS, CDR2 YYNGEE. This specimen belongs to a study of cytomegalovirus exposure and HLA in healthy donors. The sample was PBMCs. The chain combines TRBV9 with TRBJ1-2, with unresolved D. The clonotype was recovered from a woman aged 18-29 years in good health and CMV-seronegative. In nucleotides, the CDR3 is TGTGCCAGCAGCGTAGCTAACAGCCATAACTATGGCTACACCTTC. Translation gives CASSVANSHNYGYTF.